The next 18 T cell receptor beta chains were all read from a single sample in a study of human T cells and chemical hapten exposure. From the RACE reads, TCRdb called clonotypes with MiXCR, one entry per CDR3 protein. The table records about 190,000 distinct CDR3 sequences, around a quarter of them present only once. Time point here: patch test 3, about 24 weeks after DPC sensitization. The treatment was: therapeutic diphenylcyclopropenone sensitization with weekly scalp DPC. Sequenced here: whole blood, sampled in connection with sensitization to the hapten diphenylcyclopropenone (DPC). These receptors originate from a woman between 35 and 50 years old with alopecia areata. Some clones in this sample may be carry-over from other donors' samples.

The rearrangement links TRBV28 to TRBJ2-7; 11 bases agree with TRBD1. Looked up from germline, CDR1 is MDHEN and CDR2 is SYDVKM. The CDR3 spans 17 residues. J gave up 0 bases and V 5 bases, and 9 bases lay outside the gene matches. The CDR3 bases are TGTGCCAGCAGTACATACCCCGGGACAGGGGGCTCCTACGAGCAGTACTTC. Amino acids: CASSTYPGTGGSYEQYF.

The J gene is TRBJ2-5, the V gene TRBV28; tentative D call: TRBD2 (6 bases). The CDR3 is 12 residues long. Germline V lookup: CDR1 MDHEN, CDR2 SYDVKM. Trimming pared 5 bases from V and 5 bases from J, leaving 9 bases between. The CDR3 bases are TGTGCCAGCAGTCGGGAGTTTGAGACCCAGTACTTC. Its translation is CASSREFETQYF.

V and J are TRBV5-1 and TRBJ2-7; D not certain. V lost 7 bases and J 1 base, leaving 12 bases between the germline ends. Germline assignment: CDR1 SGHRS and CDR2 YFSETQ. The CDR3 runs 13 residues. In nucleotides, the CDR3 is TGCGCCAGCGGCAGGACGGAGTCCTACGAGCAGTACTTC. It codes for CASGRTESYEQYF.

V usage is TRBV20-1 and J usage is TRBJ2-7; no reliable D call. CDR3 length equals 13 residues. Germline-derived CDR1 and CDR2 are DFQATT and SNEGSKA (reference sequence). Between the trimmed V and J ends, which lost 5 bases and 5 bases, there was a span of 16 bases. The CDR3 region has the DNA TGCAGTGCTCCCAGGCCGGGTGGCCACGAGCAGTACTTC. It codes for CSAPRPGGHEQYF.

This clonotype was found a few times. This chain joins TRBV15 and TRBJ2-7; tentative D call: TRBD1 (6 bases). Germline V CDR1 and CDR2: LNHNV, YYDKDF (reference sequence). The CDR3 is made up of 14 amino acids. Trimming pared 5 bases from V and 4 bases from J, leaving 15 bases between. CDR3 sequence (DNA): TGTGCCACCAGCCCACACAGGGCCGATTACGAGCAGTACTTC. It yields the protein CATSPHRADYEQYF.

This clonotype has more than one count but fewer than ten. The rearrangement joins TRBV7-9 to TRBJ1-6, with D tentatively TRBD1 (5 bases). V was trimmed by 7 bases and J by 8 bases, leaving 15 bases between them. The CDR3 sequence is 14 residues long. Germline V lookup: CDR1 SEHNR, CDR2 FQNEAQ (reference sequence). This CDR3 reads CASTYAVRDSPLHF. CDR3 bases: TGTGCCAGCACCTACGCTGTCAGGGATTCACCCCTCCACTTT.

Many counts were recorded for this clonotype. The chain recombines TRBV7-2 with TRBJ1-5; D is ambiguous. Germline values: CDR1 SGHTA, CDR2 FQGNSA. Trimming left V 5 bases short and J 1 base short, with 9 bases between. CDR3 size: 14 residues. The CDR3 spells CASSQADSNQPQHF. The CDR3 nucleotides read TGTGCCAGCAGCCAGGCGGACAGCAATCAGCCCCAGCATTTT.

Ten or more counts support this clonotype. The chain links TRBV4-3 to TRBJ1-2; TRBD1 is a possible D gene (5 bases). The germline CDR1 and CDR2 sequences are LGHNA and YSLEER. CDR3 length: 16 residues. The V end lost 4 bases, the J end lost 8 bases, and 23 bases lay between the germline ends. In DNA form, the CDR3 reads TGCGCCAGCAGCCCTTCATTTGGGGACCCATCCGACGGCTACACCTTC. This sequence encodes CASSPSFGDPSDGYTF.

The chain recombines TRBV29-1 with TRBJ1-2; the D is unclear. The length of the CDR3 is 12 residues. V was clipped by 5 bases and J by 4 bases, with 11 bases between them. Germline lookup yields CDR1 SQVTM and CDR2 ANQGSEA. The CDR3 nucleotides are TGCAGCGTTTCGGACGGTACCTATGGCTACACCTTC. Residues: CSVSDGTYGYTF.

This clonotype showed up just a few times. In DNA form, the CDR3 reads TGTGCCAGCAGCCCCATCGGTCGAGAATTCCACACCGGGGAGCTGTTTTTT. Amino acid sequence: CASSPIGREFHTGELFF. The chain links TRBV5-6 to TRBJ2-2; no clear D gene. V was pared by 4 bases and J by 3 bases, with 19 bases between. CDR1 and CDR2 from the germline V gene are SGHDT and YYEEEE. This CDR3 comprises 17 residues.

This CDR3 is CSASPRTTNEKLFF. The CDR3 DNA follows: TGCAGTGCTAGCCCCAGGACAACTAATGAAAAACTGTTTTTT. V gene TRBV20-1 combines with J gene TRBJ1-4; D gene uncertain. The CDR3 is made up of 14 amino acids. Per the germline V gene, CDR1 is DFQATT and CDR2 is SNEGSKA (reference sequence). V lost 3 bases to trimming and J lost 0 bases, with 8 bases between them.

The chain carries TRBV29-1 and TRBJ2-4; D not resolved. Germline CDR1 SQVTM, CDR2 ANQGSEA. The CDR3 runs 14 residues. The V and J ends lost 6 bases and 7 bases respectively, with 19 bases between them. The CDR3 nucleotides are TGCAGCGTCTGGGCCGGCGAGACAAGGAACATTCAGTACTTC. It encodes CSVWAGETRNIQYF.

The J gene is TRBJ2-3, the V gene TRBV29-1, with unresolved D. The CDR3 has 13 residues. CDR1 is SQVTM and CDR2 is ANQGSEA in the germline V gene. Trimming removed 8 bases at V and 1 base at J, with 13 bases between. CDR3 region: CSLCLGRTDTQYF. In DNA, the CDR3 is TGCAGCCTCTGTCTTGGGCGCACAGATACGCAGTATTTT.

The rearrangement links TRBV7-9 to TRBJ1-1; 9 bases map to TRBD1. Germline V CDR1 and CDR2: SEHNR, FQNEAQ (reference sequence). The CDR3 extends over 15 amino acids. With V trimmed by 4 bases and J by 4 bases, 7 bases remained unmatched. The CDR3 spells CASSSTGGLLTEAFF. For the CDR3, the DNA is TGTGCCAGCAGCTCGACAGGGGGGCTACTCACTGAAGCTTTCTTT.

The gene calls are TRBV20-1 and TRBJ2-1, with 10 bases that match TRBD2. V trimming: 4 bases; J trimming: 7 bases; junction bases outside the gene matches: 10. CDR1 DFQATT and CDR2 SNEGSKA come from the germline V gene (reference sequence). The CDR3 is 15 amino acids. In DNA, the CDR3 is TGCAGTGCTATGGAGGCTAGCGGGAGTCTAAATGAGCAGTTCTTC. This translates into CSAMEASGSLNEQFF.

V is TRBV5-1 and J is TRBJ2-7; D unclear. This CDR3 region has 13 residues. Germline V lookup: CDR1 SGHRS, CDR2 YFSETQ. V was trimmed by 3 bases and J by 2 bases, leaving 9 bases between them. The CDR3 here is CASSWTLAYEQYF. As DNA, the CDR3 is TGCGCCAGCAGCTGGACCCTTGCCTACGAGCAGTACTTC.

V gene TRBV2 combines with J gene TRBJ2-3, with a weak D call TRBD2 (6 bases). This CDR3 is 15 amino acids long. The germline gives CDR1 SNHLY, CDR2 FYNNEI. The V end lost 5 bases, the J end lost 0 bases, and 12 bases lay between the germline ends. The CDR3 coding sequence is TGTGCCAGCAGTCGGGAGACGATTAGCACAGATACGCAGTATTTT. Its protein product is CASSRETISTDTQYF.

The chain has TRBV10-3 and TRBJ2-3, with D possibly TRBD1 on 6 matching bases. Germline CDR1 and CDR2: ENHRY and SYGVKD. The CDR3 consists of 15 residues. V was pared by 10 bases and J by 0 bases, with 17 bases between. The CDR3 loop is CATTGRDTSTDTQYF. The CDR3 region has the DNA TGTGCCACTACAGGCCGGGACACAAGCACAGATACGCAGTATTTT.